Given below is one TCR beta chain in context. The sample comes from a study of CD8 T cells in Susac syndrome. Random-hexamer reverse transcription was applied to roughly 0.5 to 1 ug RNA. From the immunoSEQ multiplex PCR reads, TCRdb called clonotypes with MiXCR, one entry per CDR3 protein. This sample has about 200,000 distinct CDR3 sequences; over 90% occur once, and the top ten carry roughly 0.094%. The CDR3 covers 15 residues. Source material: CD4+ T cells from PBMCs. The chain joins TRBV1 to TRBJ1-2. TRBV1 is a pseudogene locus. This sequence was found in a human donor with multiple sclerosis. The CDR3 DNA follows: TGCACCAGCAGCCCCCTCCTTCGCAGAAACTATGGCTACACCTTC. It codes for CTSSPLLRRNYGYTF.